The clone carrying this TCR beta chain was seen only a few times. The antigen is unknown. The sample is drawn from a study of identical twins. Findings and caveats of the study: The study drew conclusions from cross-sectional statistical analysis, not from following the same donors. For cord blood, abundant beta clonotypes had fewer insertions, unlike memory repertoires, which showed none.

A universal primer site was added by template switching, and unique molecular identifiers were carried by the cDNA. TCRdb reprocessed the 5' RACE reads with MiXCR, giving one entry per CDR3 protein. Of 690,000 or so distinct CDR3 sequences listed, roughly 8% were seen once; the top ten hold approximately 0.96%. This same sample was also part of a study on yellow fever vaccine responses in identical twins.

This TCR derives from a young woman in good health. Sequencing input: PBMCs.

The CDR3 spells CASSLGRSPQYF. The CDR3 DNA reads TGTGCCAGCAGCTTAGGCCGGTCCCCGCAGTACTTC. The genes are TRBV13 and TRBJ2-7; D is uncertain. Germline CDR1 is PRHDT and CDR2 is FYEKMQ (reference sequence). Trimming pared 0 bases from V and 9 bases from J, leaving 9 bases between. CDR3 length: 12 amino acids.